This TCR beta chain comes out of a study of regulatory T cells in long-lasting Graves disease. Assembly of TCR beta libraries relied on iRepertoire HTBI primers together with Arm-PCR of CDR3 regions. One entry per CDR3 protein, called by TCRdb with MiXCR from the multiplex PCR reads. The data hold a few hundred thousand distinct CDR3 sequences, with just over 20% observed a single time. Germline CDR1 SEHNR, CDR2 FQNEAQ (reference sequence). The CDR3 contains 16 residues. With V trimmed by 0 bases and J by 3 bases, 4 bases remained unmatched. This clonotype was counted ten times or more. Indicated time point: newly diagnosed GD, antithyroid drugs for less than 3 months. Generation of the TCR library employed RNA extracted from PBMCs.

The TCR originated in a female donor with Graves disease. V usage is TRBV7-9 and J usage is TRBJ2-7; 11 bases agree with TRBD2. Sample: peripheral blood mononuclear cells (PBMCs), taken at new diagnosis, from a patient treated with antithyroid drugs. The CDR3 nucleotides read TGTGCCAGCAGCTTAGCAGGGACTAGCGGATACTACGAGCAGTACTTC. Protein product: CASSLAGTSGYYEQYF.